Following are 5 T cell receptor beta chains from one sample sequenced in a study of blood T cell repertoires in COVID-19. Assay: immunoSEQ multiplex PCR; the TCRdb copy retains only in-frame clones and omits some. The table records around 250,000 clones, 80% to 85% of them present only once. Sequencing was done on a sample of peripheral blood. The origin of the receptors is a young woman with acute or convalescent COVID-19.

The count of this clone is one. The chain combines TRBV28 with TRBJ2-7; a possible D gene is TRBD1 (5 bases). The CDR3 consists of 11 residues. Looked up from germline, CDR1 is MDHEN and CDR2 is SYDVKM. The CDR3 region has the DNA TGTGCTTCAGGGCAGGGCTACGAGCAGTACTTC. As protein: CASGQGYEQYF.

This sequence joins TRBV18 and TRBJ2-1; TRBD1 aligns across 9 bases. The germline V gene encodes CDR1 KGHSH and CDR2 LQKENI. CDR3 length: 22 amino acids. The J segment lost 7 bases and the V segment lost 0 bases, leaving 25 bases of the junction unmatched. The CDR3 region is CASSPPNADIQGQGRSRNEQFF. CDR3 coding DNA: TGTGCCAGCTCACCACCGAATGCGGATATCCAAGGACAGGGGCGGAGTAGGAATGAGCAGTTCTTC.

This clone was seen only once. The chain links TRBV5-8 to TRBJ2-1; 15 bases are a match to TRBD2. Losses at the gene ends were 4 bases for V and 0 bases for J; bases not matched to a gene: 5. Germline CDR1 SGHTS, CDR2 YDEGEE. The CDR3 totals 18 residues. CDR3 sequence: CASSRGLAGGDSYNEQFF. The CDR3 DNA sequence: TGTGCCAGCAGCAGGGGACTAGCGGGAGGTGACTCCTACAATGAGCAGTTCTTC.

This chain connects TRBV15 to TRBJ1-1; D ambiguous. V gave up 0 bases and J gave up 1 base, with 18 bases separating them. CDR1 LNHNV and CDR2 YYDKDF come from the germline V gene (reference sequence). The CDR3 contains 18 residues. The CDR3 is CATSRDRLLSGGNTEAFF. DNA of the CDR3: TGTGCCACCAGCAGAGATCGACTTTTATCGGGAGGGAACACTGAAGCTTTCTTT.

The genes are TRBV5-1 and TRBJ1-4; no clear D. The ends were cut back, 0 bases at V and 8 bases at J, with 11 bases in the middle. Germline V lookup: CDR1 SGHRS, CDR2 YFSETQ. The CDR3 consists of 14 residues. The CDR3: CASSLDAANEKLFF. CDR3 nucleotides: TGCGCCAGCAGCTTGGATGCGGCGAACGAAAAACTGTTTTTT.